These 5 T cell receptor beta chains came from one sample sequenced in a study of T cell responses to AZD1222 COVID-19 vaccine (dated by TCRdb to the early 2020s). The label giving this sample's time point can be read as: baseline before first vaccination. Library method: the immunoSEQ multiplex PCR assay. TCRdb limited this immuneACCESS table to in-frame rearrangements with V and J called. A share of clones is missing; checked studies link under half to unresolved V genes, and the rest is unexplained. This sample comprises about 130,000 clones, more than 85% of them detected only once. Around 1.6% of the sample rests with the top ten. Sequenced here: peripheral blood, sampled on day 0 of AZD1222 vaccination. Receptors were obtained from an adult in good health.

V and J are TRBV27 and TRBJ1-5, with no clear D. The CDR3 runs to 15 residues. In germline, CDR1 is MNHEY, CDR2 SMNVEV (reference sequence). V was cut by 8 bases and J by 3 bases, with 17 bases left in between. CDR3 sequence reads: CASGGPLAPNQPQHF. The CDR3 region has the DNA TGTGCCAGCGGAGGGCCCCTGGCTCCCAATCAGCCCCAGCATTTT.

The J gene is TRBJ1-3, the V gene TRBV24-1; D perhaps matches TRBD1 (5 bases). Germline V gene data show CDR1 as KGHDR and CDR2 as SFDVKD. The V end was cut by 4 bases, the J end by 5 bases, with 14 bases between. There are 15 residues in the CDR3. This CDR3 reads CATSDSLGVRNTIYF. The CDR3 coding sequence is TGTGCCACCAGTGACAGTTTGGGGGTTAGAAACACCATATATTTT.

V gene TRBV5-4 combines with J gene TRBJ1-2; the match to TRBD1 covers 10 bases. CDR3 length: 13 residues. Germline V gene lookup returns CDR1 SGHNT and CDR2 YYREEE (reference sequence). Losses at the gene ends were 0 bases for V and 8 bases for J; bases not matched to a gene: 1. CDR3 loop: CASSLGQGAGYTF. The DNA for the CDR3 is TGTGCCAGCAGCTTGGGACAGGGGGCGGGCTACACCTTC.

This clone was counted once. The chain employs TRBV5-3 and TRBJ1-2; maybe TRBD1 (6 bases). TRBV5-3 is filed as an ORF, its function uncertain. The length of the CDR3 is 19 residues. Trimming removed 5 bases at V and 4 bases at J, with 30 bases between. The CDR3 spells CARRPRRHRVLRPPYGYTF. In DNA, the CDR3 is TGTGCCAGAAGACCTAGAAGACACAGGGTTCTCCGCCCCCCCTATGGCTACACCTTC.

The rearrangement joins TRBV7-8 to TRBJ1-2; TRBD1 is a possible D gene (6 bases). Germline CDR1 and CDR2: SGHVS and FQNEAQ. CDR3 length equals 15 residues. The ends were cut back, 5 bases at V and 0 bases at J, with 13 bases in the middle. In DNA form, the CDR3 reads TGTGCCAGCAGCCCCCACAGGGAAGCTAACTATGGCTACACCTTC. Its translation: CASSPHREANYGYTF.